These T cell receptor beta chains were read from a single sample in a study of T cell responses to AZD1222 COVID-19 vaccine. Sequencing was performed with immunoSEQ multiplex PCR; in TCRdb, only in-frame clones are kept and a portion is missing. The table lists about 150,000 clones, 90% to 95% of them singletons. The material was peripheral blood, obtained 28 days after the second AZD1222 dose. These receptors were collected from an adult who received the AZD1222 COVID-19 vaccine. Both conserved end residues are part of each CDR3. D genes are given only for firm matches. The size entry is marked missing in some rows and otherwise reads once, few, many or a size class.

v_gene	d_gene	j_gene	abundance	CDR3aa	CDR3nt
TRBV6-1	TRBD2	TRBJ2-3	.	CASSELTSGLTDTQYF	TGTGCCAGCAGTGAACTGACTAGCGGGCTCACAGATACGCAGTATTTT
TRBV5-1	.	TRBJ2-7	once	CASSLELEAPSYEQYF	TGCGCCAGCAGCTTGGAGTTAGAAGCCCCCTCCTACGAGCAGTACTTC
TRBV12-3/TRBV12-4	.	TRBJ1-6	.	CASSLGQNLHF	TGTGCCAGCAGTTTAGGGCAGAACCTCCACTTT
TRBV11-2	.	TRBJ2-1	once	CASSQSGNEQFF	TGTGCCAGCAGCCAGTCAGGAAATGAGCAGTTCTTC
TRBV24-1	TRBD2	TRBJ2-4	once	CATSDSASGSGIQYF	TGTGCCACCAGTGATTCGGCTAGCGGGAGCGGCATTCAGTACTTC
TRBV28	TRBD1	TRBJ1-2	.	CASSRTGGAYGYTF	TGTGCCAGCAGTCGTACAGGGGGCGCTTATGGCTACACCTTC
TRBV4-3	.	TRBJ2-7	.	CASSQEARSYEQYF	TGCGCCAGCAGCCAAGAAGCCAGATCCTACGAGCAGTACTTC
TRBV20-1	TRBD1	TRBJ1-1	few	CSASRAGGAGNTEAFF	TGCAGTGCTAGTAGGGCAGGGGGCGCGGGGAACACTGAAGCTTTCTTT
TRBV7-2	TRBD1	TRBJ2-1	.	CASSRQGEQFF	TGTGCCAGCAGCCGACAGGGCGAGCAGTTCTTC
TRBV2	TRBD1	TRBJ1-4	.	CATETRQGIANEKLFF	TGTGCCACCGAAACCCGACAGGGGATAGCTAATGAAAAACTGTTTTTT
TRBV12-3/TRBV12-4	.	TRBJ2-4	.	CASSLLGPQYF	TGTGCCAGCAGCCTATTGGGGCCGCAGTACTTC
TRBV10-3	.	TRBJ2-3	.	CAISVGVSSDTQYF	TGTGCCATCAGTGTCGGGGTTTCGTCAGATACGCAGTATTTT
TRBV7-9	.	TRBJ2-5	once	CASSLARAVKETQYF	TGTGCCAGCAGCTTAGCGAGGGCGGTAAAAGAGACCCAGTACTTC
TRBV6-1	.	TRBJ1-5	.	CASSDNQPQHF	TGTGCCAGCAGTGATAATCAGCCCCAGCATTTT
TRBV15	TRBD1	TRBJ1-5	.	CATSRDPGGGQPQHF	TGTGCCACCAGCAGAGATCCAGGGGGCGGTCAGCCCCAGCATTTT
TRBV29-1	.	TRBJ2-7	.	CSVERQKGEQYF	TGCAGCGTTGAACGACAGAAGGGCGAGCAGTACTTC
TRBV18	TRBD1	TRBJ1-2	.	CASSPQGAGYTF	TGTGCCAGCTCACCACAGGGGGCTGGCTACACCTTC
TRBV9	.	TRBJ2-3	.	CASGMGADTQYF	TGTGCCAGCGGTATGGGCGCAGATACGCAGTATTTT
TRBV19	.	TRBJ1-2	.	CAIRNQARSNYGYTF	TGTGCCATAAGGAATCAGGCCCGCTCTAACTATGGCTACACCTTC
TRBV4-3	TRBD1	TRBJ1-1	.	CASSQVQGDTEAFF	TGCGCCAGCAGCCAAGTACAGGGGGACACTGAAGCTTTCTTT
TRBV29-1	.	TRBJ2-1	once	CSARPANNEQFF	TGCAGCGCCAGGCCGGCAAACAATGAGCAGTTCTTC
TRBV6-2/TRBV6-3	TRBD2	TRBJ2-1	.	CASSSAGGAPHEQFF	TGTGCCAGCAGTTCTGCGGGGGGCGCCCCCCATGAGCAGTTCTTC
TRBV7-6	.	TRBJ1-1	.	CASSLGVGTTEAFF	TGTGCCAGCAGCTTAGGAGTAGGGACCACTGAAGCTTTCTTT
TRBV5-1	.	TRBJ1-6	few	CASSVDRNNSPLHF	TGCGCCAGCAGCGTGGACAGAAATAATTCACCCCTCCACTTT
TRBV12-3/TRBV12-4	.	TRBJ1-4	.	CASSLLGEKLFF	TGTGCCAGCAGTTTATTGGGTGAAAAACTGTTTTTT
TRBV5-4	TRBD2	TRBJ2-7	.	CASSLLSVGKRDYEQYF	TGTGCCAGCAGCTTGTTGTCGGTCGGGAAGCGGGACTACGAGCAGTACTTC
TRBV11-2	.	TRBJ2-1	once	CASVGPDYNEQFF	TGTGCCAGCGTAGGGCCGGACTACAATGAGCAGTTCTTC
TRBV4-1	.	TRBJ1-6	.	CASSPQGNSPLHF	TGCGCCAGCAGCCCTCAGGGTAATTCACCCCTCCACTTT
TRBV5-1	TRBD2	TRBJ2-5	.	CASSLEGGGHRETQYF	TGCGCCAGCAGCTTGGAAGGCGGGGGGCATCGAGAGACCCAGTACTTC
TRBV11-2	TRBD2	TRBJ2-3	.	CASSPGGGSGDTQYF	TGTGCCAGCAGCCCTGGCGGGGGATCCGGAGATACGCAGTATTTT
TRBV6-6	TRBD1	TRBJ1-3	.	CASSYTGDSGNTIYF	TGTGCCAGCAGTTACACAGGGGACTCTGGAAACACCATATATTTT
TRBV9	.	TRBJ2-3	.	CASSVQGRTDTQYF	TGTGCCAGCAGCGTCCAGGGCCGCACAGATACGCAGTATTTT
TRBV15	.	TRBJ1-2	.	CATSRDEQDGYTF	TGTGCCACCAGCAGAGATGAGCAGGATGGCTACACCTTC
TRBV5-4	.	TRBJ1-1	.	CASSSPRGDTEAFF	TGTGCCAGCAGCTCGCCTAGGGGGGACACTGAAGCTTTCTTT
TRBV2	TRBD2	TRBJ2-2	.	CASSLAGGTGELFF	TGTGCCAGCAGCTTAGCGGGAGGTACCGGGGAGCTGTTTTTT
TRBV5-1	TRBD1	TRBJ1-2	.	CASSSTGTAVYGYTF	TGCGCCAGCAGCTCCACCGGGACAGCAGTCTATGGCTACACCTTC
TRBV9	TRBD1	TRBJ2-2	.	CASSVRDRGRGELFF	TGTGCCAGCAGCGTCCGGGACAGGGGGCGTGGGGAGCTGTTTTTT
TRBV9	.	TRBJ2-3	.	CASSPARSLVDTQYF	TGTGCCAGCAGTCCGGCCCGGAGTTTGGTAGATACGCAGTATTTT
TRBV6-2/TRBV6-3	.	TRBJ2-3	many	CASSGGRRDWADTQYF	TGTGCCAGCAGTGGGGGTCGTCGGGATTGGGCAGATACGCAGTATTTT
TRBV7-6	.	TRBJ2-7	.	CASSLEQTGTYEQYF	TGTGCCAGCAGCTTAGAGCAGACGGGAACCTACGAGCAGTACTTC
TRBV10-3	TRBD1	TRBJ1-3	.	CAISELQGSGNTIYF	TGTGCCATCAGTGAGCTACAGGGGTCGGGAAACACCATATATTTT
TRBV2	.	TRBJ2-2	.	CASSEGGDGISPTGELFF	TGTGCCAGCAGTGAGGGTGGTGATGGGATCAGTCCCACCGGGGAGCTGTTTTTT
TRBV4-2	.	TRBJ2-7	.	CASSPGVDYLREQYF	TGTGCCAGCAGCCCGGGGGTCGACTACCTACGGGAGCAGTACTTC
TRBV11-1	.	TRBJ1-2	.	CASSTEDGGGYTF	TGTGCCAGCAGCACCGAAGACGGTGGCGGCTACACCTTC
TRBV9	.	TRBJ2-1	.	CASSVAPKEGEQFF	TGTGCCAGCAGCGTAGCCCCGAAAGAGGGTGAGCAGTTCTTC
TRBV3-1/TRBV3-2	.	TRBJ2-7	.	CASSQEGALSSYEQYF	TGTGCCAGCAGCCAGGAGGGGGCTTTGAGCTCCTACGAGCAGTACTTC
TRBV12-5	.	TRBJ1-3	once	CASAGRRNTIYF	TGTGCTAGTGCGGGCAGGAGAAACACCATATATTTT
TRBV15	.	TRBJ2-5	.	CATSRGIKQQETQYF	TGTGCCACCAGCAGAGGTATAAAACAGCAAGAGACCCAGTACTTC
TRBV4-1	.	TRBJ2-4	.	CASSQVAPRGGYIQYF	TGCGCCAGCAGCCAAGTAGCCCCGCGTGGGGGTTACATTCAGTACTTC
TRBV5-1	.	TRBJ2-1	many	CASSPGPYNEQFF	TGCGCCAGCAGCCCGGGGCCCTACAATGAGCAGTTCTTC
TRBV28	.	TRBJ1-4	.	CASSLGGANEKLFF	TGTGCCAGCAGTTTAGGGGGGGCTAATGAAAAACTGTTTTTT
TRBV19	.	TRBJ1-3	.	CASSLGGFDVGNTIYF	TGTGCCAGTAGTCTGGGGGGTTTCGACGTTGGAAACACCATATATTTT
TRBV14	.	TRBJ1-1	.	CASSQGTPEAFF	TGTGCCAGCAGCCAAGGTACTCCTGAAGCTTTCTTT
TRBV11-3	.	TRBJ1-1	.	CASTSSQKATEAFF	TGTGCCAGCACCTCTAGTCAGAAGGCTACTGAAGCTTTCTTT
TRBV4-1	.	TRBJ2-7	once	CASSSPGQLRGQYF	TGCGCCAGCAGCTCTCCCGGACAGCTAAGAGGGCAGTACTTC
TRBV6-6	TRBD1	TRBJ1-6	.	CASSLLSPGQATFPYNSPLHF	TGTGCCAGCAGTCTTTTGTCCCCGGGACAGGCGACCTTCCCCTATAATTCACCCCTCCACTTT
TRBV11-2	TRBD1	TRBJ1-2	.	CASSLGRNRGRHYGYTF	TGTGCCAGCAGCTTAGGTCGAAACAGGGGGCGTCACTATGGCTACACCTTC